Listed here is a single T cell receptor (beta chain). This clone was counted only a few times. What antigen it recognizes has not been identified. No base quality information exists; no much larger clone differs at one position. Other DNA sequences in the sample encode the same CDR3. Using the deep immunoSEQ assay, multiplex PCR amplified TCR CDR3 regions from genomic DNA. Genomic DNA extracted from each cell subset was distributed evenly over all wells of several immunoSEQ 96-well plates, and each plate served as one replicate. For sorted subsets, each replicate PCR was loaded with 200 ng genomic DNA, equivalent to some 31,000 T cell genomes. The purified libraries were quantified using a Qubit 3.0 fluorometer, sized with a Bioanalyzer 2100, and then quantified again using the KAPA Library Quantification kit. Every immunoSEQ 96-well plate was sequenced on a dedicated single-read 150-cycle Illumina NextSeq 550 flow cell. The paper's data handling went like this. The immunoSEQ output contained only junctional sequences without quality scores, so filtering could not match that applied to full-length reads. Sequences were annotated with PyIR, a Python wrapper for IgBLAST v1.9, and V/J genes and CDR3 were assigned using IMGT germline references. Any read was removed if the V/J assignment was weak (E-value above 1e-6), the CDR3 was missing, or the read contained stop codons, out-of-frame junctions, or ambiguous translated residues. V3J clonotypes were defined by identical inferred V gene, J gene, and CDR3 amino acid sequence. Percentage overlap between repertoires was calculated by dividing the number of shared unique clonotypes by the size of the smaller repertoire. Richness of each repertoire was evaluated using RTK rarefaction, the Chao1 estimator, and Recon v2.1 estimates of unobserved clonotypes. For all TCRbeta clonotypes obtained by the gDNA method from a few donors, generation probabilities were computed with OLGA. The table was pulled from immuneACCESS by TCRdb, which kept in-frame rearrangements only. Such tables lose some clones; where checked, under half of the loss comes from unresolved V genes, and the rest has no known cause. That table furnishes V, J and clone size, whereas the DNA furnished D and trimming. The sample yields 1.5 million to 2.5 million clones; over 85% were counted once. The ten largest clones capture roughly 1.2% of the sample.

This entry belongs to a study of shared clonotypes between healthy human individuals (dated by TCRdb to about 2020). Context from the whole study: Three men and two women, aged 18 to 49 years, made up the cohort. For each donor, CD4 naive and CD4 memory were each given three plates, CD8 naive was given two plates, and CD8 memory was given one plate. To increase sequencing depth and limit assay-specific biases, TCR repertoire library preparation and sequencing were carried out by different laboratories using diverse techniques. To estimate repertoire size and how much clonotype sharing occurs between individuals, the study deeply sequenced the blood TCR repertoires of about five healthy adults. Each donor's leukapheresis produced roughly between roughly 0.9 and 8.9 billion PBMCs.

CD8 naive samples consisted of CD45RO-negative cells that were positively selected for CCR7, yielding a CD45RA+CCR7+ population without TemRA cells. Healthy HIV-negative adults with no recently reported acute infections or vaccinations were included as donors. Every donor was a Caucasian adult residing in Nashville, Tennessee, USA. Blood was collected by leukapheresis, and PBMCs were isolated by Ficoll-Histopaque density gradient centrifugation and then cryopreserved in liquid nitrogen vapor phase. Analytical flow cytometry was used to check the purity and quantity of each magnetically sorted T cell population. Genomic DNA was isolated from every sorted fraction and measured by UV absorbance on a Nanodrop 2000c. Study-wide findings and limitations: Higher generation probabilities were observed for clonotypes shared by all four sorted-subset donors than for non-shared clonotypes. Sampling was restricted to blood, and TCR repertoires in tissues likely differ from the TCR repertoires found in blood. Because the study included only a small number of donors, the genetic and exposure-history diversity represented was limited. Even with the large sequencing depth, rarefaction of the sorted-subset datasets indicated that sequencing was incomplete. Naive subsets generally had larger estimated clonotype richness than memory subsets did. When a handful of donors were compared, the shared fraction of clonotypes was around 5% for naive CD4, roughly 3.3% for naive CD8, 2% to 2.5% for memory CD4, and less than 0.45% for memory CD8. Pairwise subsampling led to the expectation that sequencing depth would affect the degree of clonotype sharing among donors.

Based on the germline V gene, the CDR1 and CDR2 sequences are SGDLS and YYNGEE. V is pruned by 0 bases and J by 2 bases, leaving 2 bases of the junction without a gene match. Including cysteine and phenylalanine, the CDR3 has 14 amino acids. Left in the record is the CDR3 DNA by itself, 42 bases read in frame from the first base. This receptor was obtained from a man younger than 35 in good health. Sequences were obtained from naive CD8+ T cells sorted from blood. Explained via the paper, the cell subset or site label denotes: CD45RA+CCR7+. Recombination joined TRBV9 with TRBJ2-7; a stretch of 7 junction bases matches TRBD1. The CDR3 in this case is CASSVGQGTYEQYF. DNA sequence: TGTGCCAGCAGCGTAGGACAGGGAACCTACGAGCAGTACTTC. Reference TRBV9 and TRBJ2-7 genes cover what lies past the CDR3, so the full variable domain is DSGVTQTPKHLITATGQRVTLRCSPRSGDLSVYWYQQSLDQGLQFLIQYYNGEERAKGNILERFSAQQFPDLHSELNLSSLELGDSALYFCASSVGQGTYEQYFGPGTRLTVT.